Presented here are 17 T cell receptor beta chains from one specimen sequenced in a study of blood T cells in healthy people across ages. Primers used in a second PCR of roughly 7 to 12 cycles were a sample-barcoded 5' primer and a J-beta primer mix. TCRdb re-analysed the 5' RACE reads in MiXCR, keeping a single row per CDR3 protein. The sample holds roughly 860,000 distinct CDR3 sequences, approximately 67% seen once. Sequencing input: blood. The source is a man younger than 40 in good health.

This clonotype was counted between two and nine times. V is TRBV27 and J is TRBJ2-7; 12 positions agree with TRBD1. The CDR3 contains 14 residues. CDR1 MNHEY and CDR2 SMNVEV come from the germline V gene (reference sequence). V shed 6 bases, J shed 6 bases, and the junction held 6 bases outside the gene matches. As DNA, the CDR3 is TGTGCCAGCAGACCGGGACAGGGGGCTGGCGAGCAGTACTTC. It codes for CASRPGQGAGEQYF.

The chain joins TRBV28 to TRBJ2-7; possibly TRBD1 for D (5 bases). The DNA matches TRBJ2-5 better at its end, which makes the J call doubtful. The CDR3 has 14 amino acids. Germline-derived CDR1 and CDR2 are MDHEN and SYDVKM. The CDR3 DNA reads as TGTGCCAGCAGTTTAGCTTCAGGGTCAGAGACCCAGTACTTC. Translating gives CASSLASGSETQYF.

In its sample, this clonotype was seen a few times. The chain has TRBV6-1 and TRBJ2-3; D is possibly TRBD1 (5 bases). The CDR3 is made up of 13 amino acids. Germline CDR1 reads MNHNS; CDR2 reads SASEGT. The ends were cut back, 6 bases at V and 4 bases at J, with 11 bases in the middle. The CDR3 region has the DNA TGTGCCAGCAGACCAGGGTCCCCAGATACGCAGTATTTT. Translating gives CASRPGSPDTQYF.

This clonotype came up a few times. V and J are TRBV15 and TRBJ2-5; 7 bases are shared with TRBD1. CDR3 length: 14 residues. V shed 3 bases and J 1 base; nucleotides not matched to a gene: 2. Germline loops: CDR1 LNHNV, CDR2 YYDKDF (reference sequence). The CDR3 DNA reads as TGTGCCACCAGCAGCTGGGACAGCCAAGAGACCCAGTACTTC. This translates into CATSSWDSQETQYF.

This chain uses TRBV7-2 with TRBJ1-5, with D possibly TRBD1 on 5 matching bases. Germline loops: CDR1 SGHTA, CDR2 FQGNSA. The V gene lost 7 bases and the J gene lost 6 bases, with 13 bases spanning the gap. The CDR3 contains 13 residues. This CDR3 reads CASTEGSGQPQHF. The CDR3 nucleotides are TGTGCCAGCACCGAGGGGTCGGGTCAGCCCCAGCATTTT.

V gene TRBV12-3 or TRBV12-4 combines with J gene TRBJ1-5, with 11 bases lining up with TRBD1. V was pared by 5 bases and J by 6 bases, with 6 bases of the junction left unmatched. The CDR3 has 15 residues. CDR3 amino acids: CASSPGTGGSQPQHF. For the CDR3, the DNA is TGTGCCAGCAGTCCCGGGACAGGGGGTAGTCAGCCCCAGCATTTT.

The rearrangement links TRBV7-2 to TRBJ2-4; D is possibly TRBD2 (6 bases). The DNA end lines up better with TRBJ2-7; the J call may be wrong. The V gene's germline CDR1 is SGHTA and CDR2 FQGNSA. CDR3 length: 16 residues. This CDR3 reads CASSLSVGGAGYEQYF. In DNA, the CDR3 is TGTGCCAGCAGCTTAAGTGTTGGGGGAGCGGGCTACGAGCAGTACTTC.

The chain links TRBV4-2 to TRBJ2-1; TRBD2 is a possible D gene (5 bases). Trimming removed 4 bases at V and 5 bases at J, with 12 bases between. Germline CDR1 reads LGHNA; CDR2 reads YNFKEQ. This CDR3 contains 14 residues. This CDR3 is CASSLRSSNNEQFF. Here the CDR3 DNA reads TGTGCCAGCAGCCTCCGGTCTAGCAACAATGAGCAGTTCTTC.

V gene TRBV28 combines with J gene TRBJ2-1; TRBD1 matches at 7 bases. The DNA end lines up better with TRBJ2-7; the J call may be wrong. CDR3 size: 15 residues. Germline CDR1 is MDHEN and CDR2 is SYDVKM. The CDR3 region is CASLPEGAGYNEQYF. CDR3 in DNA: TGTGCCAGCCTCCCTGAGGGGGCAGGTTACAATGAGCAGTACTTC.

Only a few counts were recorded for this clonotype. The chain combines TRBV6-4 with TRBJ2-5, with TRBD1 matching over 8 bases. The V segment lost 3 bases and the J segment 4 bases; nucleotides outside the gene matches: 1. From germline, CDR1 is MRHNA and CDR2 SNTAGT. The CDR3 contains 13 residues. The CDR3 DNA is TGTGCCAGCAGTGAACAGGGGGGAGAGACCCAGTACTTC. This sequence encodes CASSEQGGETQYF.

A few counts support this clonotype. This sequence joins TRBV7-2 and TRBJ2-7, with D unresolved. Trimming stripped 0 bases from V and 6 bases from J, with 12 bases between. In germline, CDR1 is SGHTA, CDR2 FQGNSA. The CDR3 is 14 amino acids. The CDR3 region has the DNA TGTGCCAGCAGCTTAGCTCCGGACCCACGCGAGCAGTACTTC. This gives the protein CASSLAPDPREQYF.

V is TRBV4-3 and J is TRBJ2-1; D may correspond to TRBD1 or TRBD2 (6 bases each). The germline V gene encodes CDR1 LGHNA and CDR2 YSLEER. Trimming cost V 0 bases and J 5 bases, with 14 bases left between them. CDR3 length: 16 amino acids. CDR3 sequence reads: CASSQDVWGADNEQFF. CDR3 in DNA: TGCGCCAGCAGCCAAGATGTATGGGGGGCGGACAATGAGCAGTTCTTC.

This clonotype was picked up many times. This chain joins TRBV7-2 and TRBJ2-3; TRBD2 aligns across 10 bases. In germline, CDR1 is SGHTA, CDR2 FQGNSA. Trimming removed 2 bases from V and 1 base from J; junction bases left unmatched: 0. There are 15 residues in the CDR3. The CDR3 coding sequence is TGTGCCAGCAGCTTACTAGCGGGGGGCACAGATACGCAGTATTTT. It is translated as CASSLLAGGTDTQYF.

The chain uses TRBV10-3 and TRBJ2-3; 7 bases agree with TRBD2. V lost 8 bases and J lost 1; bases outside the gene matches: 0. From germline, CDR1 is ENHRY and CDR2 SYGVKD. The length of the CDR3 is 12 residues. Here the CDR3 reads CAIRGGTDTQYF. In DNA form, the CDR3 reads TGTGCCATCCGGGGGGGCACAGATACGCAGTATTTT.

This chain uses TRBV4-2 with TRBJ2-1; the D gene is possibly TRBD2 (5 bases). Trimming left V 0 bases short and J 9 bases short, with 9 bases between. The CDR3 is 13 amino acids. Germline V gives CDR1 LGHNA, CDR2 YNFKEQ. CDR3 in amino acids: CASSQDEGLEQFF. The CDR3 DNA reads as TGTGCCAGCAGCCAAGATGAGGGCCTTGAGCAGTTCTTC.

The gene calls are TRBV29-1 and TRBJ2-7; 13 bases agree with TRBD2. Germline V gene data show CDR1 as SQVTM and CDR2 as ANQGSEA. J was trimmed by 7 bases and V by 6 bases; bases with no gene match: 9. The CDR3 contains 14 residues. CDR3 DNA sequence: TGCAGCGTCGTCACTAGCGGGGGGGCGGGAGAGCAGTACTTC. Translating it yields CSVVTSGGAGEQYF.

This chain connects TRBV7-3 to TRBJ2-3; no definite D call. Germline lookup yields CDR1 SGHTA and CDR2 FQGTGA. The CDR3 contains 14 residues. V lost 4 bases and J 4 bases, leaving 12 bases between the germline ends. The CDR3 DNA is TGTGCCAGCAGCTCCAAACCGTTTTCAGATACGCAGTATTTT. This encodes CASSSKPFSDTQYF.